This T cell receptor (beta chain) was retrieved from a study of blood T cell repertoires in COVID-19. Study summary: Samples came from the United States, Italy and Spain, spanning acute and convalescent COVID-19. T cells, B-cell-depleted T cells, or PBMCs supplied cDNA or gDNA.

Authors' processing steps: For nucleated cells, counts were estimated from reference gene primer amplification. Generated by immunoSEQ multiplex PCR, the TCRdb table keeps only in-frame clones and is missing some. V and J calls and clone size are given by that table; D and trimming were obtained from the DNA. The sample holds some 240,000 clones, 82% seen once. CDR1 and CDR2 (germline): GTSNPN, SVGIG (reference sequence). Trimming removed 6 bases from V and 8 bases from J, with 20 bases in between. The CDR3 totals 14 residues. This rearrangement joins TRBV30 to TRBJ2-1; D is perhaps TRBD2 (6 bases). The sequence was obtained from a woman between 70 and 85 years old with COVID-19, enrolled during active disease. The sample was peripheral blood. The CDR3 coding sequence is TGTGCCTGTTCGGAGGGCCGGGTCATCCATGAGCAGTTCTTC. The encoded protein is CACSEGRVIHEQFF.